The 11 T cell receptor beta chains given below trace back to one sample, sequenced in a study of PD-1 blockade in classical Hodgkin lymphoma. Sequencing used immunoSEQ multiplex PCR; TCRdb keeps in-frame clones, though not all of them. The data contain fewer than 7,500 clones, approximately 60% of them singletons. Time point in this sample: cycle 4 day 1 (C4D1), after less than 7 weeks of nivolumab. Relapse was seen in all patients after autologous stem cell transplantation, and brentuximab vedotin exposure was variable. It was by magnetic negative selection that CD8+ T cells were isolated from thawed PBMCs. The sequencing here drew on CD8+ T cells from blood, taken before the fourth cycle of nivolumab. The receptors here all came from a human donor with classical Hodgkin lymphoma.

This chain uses TRBV6-4 with TRBJ2-1, with 9 bases lining up with TRBD2. Germline V gives CDR1 MRHNA, CDR2 SNTAGT. This CDR3 region has 14 residues. Germline trimming cut 5 bases from V and 8 bases from J; bases unmatched to any gene: 7. The CDR3 coding sequence is TGTGCCAGCAGTTATAGCGGGAGTAGGGATGAGCAGTTCTTC. This gives the protein CASSYSGSRDEQFF.

This chain links TRBV19 with TRBJ1-5; tentative D call: TRBD1 (5 bases). Looked up from germline, CDR1 is LNHDA and CDR2 is SQIVND (reference sequence). The CDR3 runs to 15 residues. Trimming took 4 bases from V and 4 from J, leaving 14 bases between them. In DNA, the CDR3 is TGTGCCAGTAGTAGGGACCGACTAGGTAATCAGCCCCAGCATTTT. Its translation: CASSRDRLGNQPQHF.

The V and J genes are TRBV4-2 and TRBJ2-7; D unresolved. V lost 0 bases, J lost 0 bases, and 12 bases lay in between. CDR3 size: 16 residues. Germline V CDR1 and CDR2: LGHNA, YNFKEQ. CDR3: CASSQELELNSYEQYF. Here the CDR3 DNA reads TGTGCCAGCAGCCAAGAACTGGAACTCAACTCCTACGAGCAGTACTTC.

This chain connects TRBV7-9 to TRBJ1-5; 7 bases map to TRBD1. Trimming removed 5 bases from V and 1 base from J; junction bases left unmatched: 2. Germline values: CDR1 SEHNR, CDR2 FQNEAQ (reference sequence). This CDR3 is built from 14 residues. The CDR3 sequence is CASSETGSNQPQHF. The DNA for the CDR3 is TGTGCCAGCAGCGAGACAGGGAGCAATCAGCCCCAGCATTTT.

The gene calls are TRBV25-1 and TRBJ1-6; a weak D match, TRBD1 (5 bases). The V gene's germline CDR1 is MGHDK and CDR2 SYGVNS. Trimming removed 3 bases from V and 7 bases from J, with 13 bases in between. The CDR3 has 15 residues. The CDR3 DNA reads TGTGCCAGCAGTGATAGGGGACTCATCAATTCACCCCTCCACTTT. Translating it yields CASSDRGLINSPLHF.

This clone qualifies as large. The CDR3 is CASSQDSGGKRGEKLFF. In DNA, the CDR3 is TGTGCCAGCAGCCAAGATTCGGGTGGCAAGAGGGGTGAAAAACTGTTTTTT. The chain joins TRBV14 to TRBJ1-4; perhaps TRBD1 as D (5 bases). CDR3 size: 17 residues. The V end lost 0 bases, the J end lost 7 bases, and 18 bases lay between the germline ends. CDR1 and CDR2 from the germline V gene are SGHDN and FVKESK. Full variable domain (remainder filled in from reference TRBV14 and TRBJ1-4): EAGVTQFPSHSVIEKGQTVTLRCDPISGHDNLYWYRRVMGKEIKFLLHFVKESKQDESGMPNNRFLAERTGGTYSTLKVQPAELEDSGVYFCASSQDSGGKRGEKLFFGSGTQLSVL.

The sample holds one count of this clone. The chain links TRBV19 to TRBJ2-7; the match to TRBD1 covers 9 bases. Looked up from germline, CDR1 is LNHDA and CDR2 is SQIVND (reference sequence). The length of the CDR3 is 15 residues. V lost 4 bases and J lost 3; bases outside the gene matches: 7. CDR3 loop: CASSTGTGPFYEQYF. The CDR3 nucleotides are TGTGCCAGTAGTACCGGGACAGGGCCCTTCTACGAGCAGTACTTC.

Relative to its sample, this clone is large. The chain is built from TRBV7-9 and TRBJ1-5, with D uncertain. This CDR3 is 12 amino acids long. The V gene lost 9 bases and the J gene lost 6 bases, with 12 bases spanning the gap. Germline V CDR1 and CDR2: SEHNR, FQNEAQ (reference sequence). The chain's CDR3 is CASPMEGQPQHF. In DNA form, the CDR3 reads TGTGCCAGTCCCATGGAGGGTCAGCCCCAGCATTTT. Full variable domain (outside the CDR3, taken from reference TRBV7-9 and TRBJ1-5): DTGVSQNPRHKITKRGQNVTFRCDPISEHNRLYWYRQTLGQGPEFLTYFQNEAQLEKSRLLSDRFSAERPKGSFSTLEIQRTEQGDSAMYLCASPMEGQPQHFGDGTRLSIL.

CDR3 bases: TGTGCCAGCAGCTTGGATTATACTCCAGGGGAGCAGTACTTC. It specifies CASSLDYTPGEQYF. This chain connects TRBV5-6 to TRBJ2-7, with D maybe TRBD1 (5 bases). Looked up from germline, CDR1 is SGHDT and CDR2 is YYEEEE. The CDR3 is 14 amino acids. V dropped 0 bases and J dropped 7 bases, with 14 bases sitting between them.

This clone has only a few counts. The chain couples TRBV29-1 to TRBJ2-7, with 7 bases lining up with TRBD1. This CDR3 is 13 amino acids long. Germline V gene sequence: CDR1 SQVTM, CDR2 ANQGSEA. V shed 6 bases, J shed 0 bases, and the junction held 5 bases outside the gene matches. The CDR3 is CSVLTGSSYEQYF. The CDR3, as DNA: TGCAGCGTCTTGACAGGGAGCTCCTACGAGCAGTACTTC.

The V and J genes are TRBV5-4 and TRBJ2-2; D not resolved. Trimming stripped 0 bases from V and 1 base from J, with 4 bases between. This CDR3 comprises 14 residues. Per the germline V gene, CDR1 is SGHNT and CDR2 is YYREEE (reference sequence). The CDR3 protein is CASSLAGNTGELFF. The CDR3 DNA follows: TGTGCCAGCAGCTTGGCCGGGAACACCGGGGAGCTGTTTTTT.